One and the same sample provided the 26 T cell receptor beta chains below, sequenced in a study of CD8 T cells in ankylosing spondylitis. Findings and limits, study-wide: Seemingly distinctive of ankylosing spondylitis blood was a TCR beta motif formed by eight highly homologous variants.

These receptors' antigens are unknown. MiXCR, applied by TCRdb to the 5' RACE reads, yields one record per CDR3 protein. The sample holds some 840,000 distinct CDR3 sequences, about an eighth seen once. Material: blood, either unsorted or a sorted T cell fraction (not recorded which). Source of these receptors: a male donor with ankylosing spondylitis.

V gene TRBV5-5 combines with J gene TRBJ2-7; D not resolved. Germline loops: CDR1 SGHKS, CDR2 YYEKEE (reference sequence). This CDR3 has 13 residues. V was pared by 4 bases and J by 7 bases, with 15 bases between. Here the CDR3 DNA reads TGTGCCAGCAGCCCCCCGATGCTTAGTGAGCAGTACTTC. It codes for CASSPPMLSEQYF.

This clonotype showed up just a few times. The rearrangement joins TRBV4-3 to TRBJ2-7; 10 bases agree with TRBD2. This CDR3 spans 15 amino acids. With 4 bases clipped from V and 6 bases from J, the junction kept 9 bases outside the gene matches. Germline V gene data show CDR1 as LGHNA and CDR2 as YSLEER. DNA for the CDR3: TGCGCCAGCAGCCGCTTTACTAGCGGGATAGGCGAGCAGTACTTC. Its translation is CASSRFTSGIGEQYF.

This clonotype appeared a few times. This rearrangement joins TRBV6-2 or TRBV6-3 to TRBJ1-5, with D possibly matching TRBD1 (5 bases). Trimming took 7 bases from V and 7 from J, leaving 20 bases between them. CDR1 is MNHEY, CDR2 SVGEGT, per germline. The CDR3 has 15 residues. The CDR3 sequence: CASTPTGGGVQPQHF. For the CDR3, the DNA is TGTGCCAGCACCCCCACCGGGGGAGGAGTGCAGCCCCAGCATTTT.

This clonotype turned up a few times. The chain joins TRBV29-1 to TRBJ1-1; a possible D gene is TRBD1 (6 bases). The V gene lost 6 bases and the J gene lost 0 bases, with 17 bases spanning the gap. This CDR3 contains 15 residues. Germline CDR1 SQVTM, CDR2 ANQGSEA. Here the CDR3 reads CSVGAGWGMNTEAFF. The CDR3 DNA is TGCAGCGTGGGGGCAGGGTGGGGGATGAACACTGAAGCTTTCTTT. Together with reference TRBV29-1 and TRBJ1-1, the CDR3 gives the full variable domain: SAVISQKPSRDICQRGTSLTIQCQVDSQVTMMFWYRQQPGQSLTLIATANQGSEATYESGFVIDKFPISRPNLTFSTLTVSNMSPEDSSIYLCSVGAGWGMNTEAFFGQGTRLTVV.

The sample holds a few counts of this clonotype. The chain has TRBV7-2 and TRBJ2-5; D gene unclear. CDR3 size: 14 residues. V lost 1 base and J lost 4, with 10 bases in between. Germline V gene lookup returns CDR1 SGHTA and CDR2 FQGNSA. Here the CDR3 reads CASSLVRVSETQYF. The CDR3 coding sequence is TGTGCCAGCAGCTTAGTAAGGGTTTCAGAGACCCAGTACTTC.

This clonotype was seen ten or more times. This chain connects TRBV7-9 to TRBJ1-2, with D hard to call. V was cut by 0 bases and J by 6 bases, with 5 bases left in between. Germline lookup yields CDR1 SEHNR and CDR2 FQNEAQ (reference sequence). The CDR3 length is 12 residues. The CDR3 loop is CASSLAMDGYTF. The CDR3 region has the DNA TGTGCCAGCAGCTTAGCTATGGATGGCTACACCTTC.

This chain connects TRBV5-1 to TRBJ2-1, with 8 bases lining up with TRBD2. CDR1 and CDR2 from the germline V gene are SGHRS and YFSETQ. The CDR3 has 15 amino acids. V lost 4 bases, J lost 3 bases, and 6 bases stayed unmatched. The DNA for the CDR3 is TGCGCCAGCAGCGGCGGGAGGCGTAACTACAATGAGCAGTTCTTC. Translating it yields CASSGGRRNYNEQFF.

This clonotype came up a few times. This chain links TRBV4-3 with TRBJ2-6; maybe TRBD2 (6 bases). Germline V gene data show CDR1 as LGHNA and CDR2 as YSLEER. This CDR3 has 18 amino acids. Trimming took off 3 bases at V and 0 bases at J, with 15 bases between the two ends. The CDR3 coding sequence is TGCGCCAGCAGCCATCTCGACAGACTAGTCTCTGGGGCCAACGTCCTGACTTTC. Its translation: CASSHLDRLVSGANVLTF.

This clonotype was seen only a few times. The chain is built from TRBV6-1 and TRBJ2-7; D uncertain. The CDR3 totals 14 residues. The ends were cut back, 7 bases at V and 0 bases at J, with 13 bases in the middle. Per germline, CDR1 MNHNS and CDR2 SASEGT. In DNA, the CDR3 is TGTGCCAGCATGCCTACCGGGTTCTCCTACGAGCAGTACTTC. Residues: CASMPTGFSYEQYF.

The CDR3 DNA follows: TGCAGCGAGACTAGCGGGGGGAATGAGCAGTTCTTC. Its protein is CSETSGGNEQFF. The chain is built from TRBV29-1 and TRBJ2-1, with TRBD2 matching over 13 bases. From germline, CDR1 is SQVTM and CDR2 ANQGSEA. With V trimmed by 7 bases and J by 7 bases, 1 base remained unmatched. The length of the CDR3 is 12 residues.

This clonotype was recorded a few times. The chain recombines TRBV6-1 with TRBJ1-2; 10 positions agree with TRBD1. The CDR3 runs to 16 residues. Germline loops: CDR1 MNHNS, CDR2 SASEGT. The trim removed 0 bases at V and 3 bases at J, leaving 4 bases unmatched. The CDR3 DNA is TGTGCCAGCAGTGAAGCTGACAGGGGGCCATACTATGGCTACACCTTC. It codes for CASSEADRGPYYGYTF.

The chain is built from TRBV20-1 and TRBJ2-3, with TRBD2 as a possible D gene (6 bases). The CDR3 consists of 13 residues. Per germline, CDR1 DFQATT and CDR2 SNEGSKA (reference sequence). V lost 5 bases, J lost 3 bases, and 12 bases lay in between. The CDR3: CSAARAGTDTQYF. CDR3 bases: TGCAGTGCTGCACGGGCGGGAACAGATACGCAGTATTTT.

A few counts support this clonotype. The J gene is TRBJ2-1, the V gene TRBV6-1; 14 bases align to TRBD2. With V trimmed by 2 bases and J by 10 bases, 7 bases remained unmatched. This CDR3 comprises 16 residues. Germline loops: CDR1 MNHNS, CDR2 SASEGT. CDR3 DNA: TGTGCCAGCAGTGAATCTCCGGGACTAGCGGGGGACGAGCAGTTCTTC. It specifies CASSESPGLAGDEQFF.

This chain links TRBV4-3 with TRBJ2-7; the match to TRBD1 covers 9 bases. This CDR3 is built from 15 residues. CDR1 and CDR2 from the germline V gene are LGHNA and YSLEER. The V gene end was trimmed by 0 bases and the J gene end by 3 bases; junction bases not matched to a gene: 3. The chain's CDR3 is CASSQDTGGFYEQYF. For the CDR3, the DNA is TGCGCCAGCAGCCAAGATACAGGGGGCTTCTACGAGCAGTACTTC.

This clonotype was found a few times. The V gene is TRBV5-5, the J gene TRBJ2-3; maybe TRBD1 (6 bases). The CDR3 runs to 15 residues. CDR1 is SGHKS and CDR2 is YYEKEE in the germline V gene (reference sequence). CDR3 bases: TGTGCTTACAGCTTATATACAGGGTTCACAGATACGCAGTATTTT. This gives the protein CAYSLYTGFTDTQYF. The full variable domain, rest sourced from reference TRBV5-5 and TRBJ2-3, is DAGVTQSPTHLIKTRGQQVTLRCSPISGHKSVSWYQQVLGQGPQFIFQYYEKEERGRGNFPDRFSARQFPNYSSELNVNALLLGDSALYLCAYSLYTGFTDTQYFGPGTRLTVL.

The V gene is TRBV5-1, the J gene TRBJ2-5, with 11 bases lining up with TRBD2. The CDR3 covers 18 residues. The V gene end was trimmed by 4 bases and the J gene end by 4 bases; junction bases not matched to a gene: 15. Germline CDR1 and CDR2: SGHRS and YFSETQ. Written as DNA, the CDR3 is TGCGCCAGCAGCCTGGGACTAGCGGAACCCTGGGGACCAGAGACCCAGTACTTC. It yields the protein CASSLGLAEPWGPETQYF.

This clonotype was seen more than once but under ten times. This chain joins TRBV20-1 and TRBJ1-4; no clear D gene. Germline-derived CDR1 and CDR2 are DFQATT and SNEGSKA (reference sequence). The V and J ends lost 3 bases and 5 bases respectively, with 7 bases between them. This CDR3 is built from 12 residues. As DNA, the CDR3 is TGCAGTGCTAGGGAGCAGAATGAAAAACTGTTTTTT. This sequence encodes CSAREQNEKLFF.

This clonotype has ten or more counts. This sequence joins TRBV7-2 and TRBJ1-1; D is possibly TRBD1 (5 bases). CDR1 is SGHTA and CDR2 is FQGNSA in the germline V gene. The CDR3 loop spans 15 amino acids. The ends were cut back, 5 bases at V and 2 bases at J, with 15 bases in the middle. CDR3 DNA: TGTGCCAGCAGCCTAAGGCGACAGATTAACACTGAAGCTTTCTTT. This gives the protein CASSLRRQINTEAFF.

This rearrangement joins TRBV4-1 to TRBJ2-5, with D perhaps TRBD2 (6 bases). Germline assignment: CDR1 MGHRA and CDR2 YSYEKL. The CDR3 has 13 residues. The V end lost 1 base, the J end lost 4 bases, and 7 bases lay between the germline ends. CDR3 sequence reads: CASSQAGLETQYF. Written as DNA, the CDR3 is TGCGCCAGCAGCCAAGCGGGACTAGAGACCCAGTACTTC.

In its sample, this clonotype was seen a few times. The chain joins TRBV5-5 to TRBJ2-2; unclear D gene. V was pared by 2 bases and J by 7 bases, with 9 bases between. CDR3 length: 13 residues. CDR1 and CDR2 (germline): SGHKS, YYEKEE (reference sequence). The CDR3 nucleotides read TGTGCCAGCAGCTTCGTCCCGGACGGGGAGCTGTTTTTT. Amino acid sequence: CASSFVPDGELFF.

This clonotype was picked up a small number of times. The chain carries TRBV6-5 and TRBJ2-1; D possibly corresponds to TRBD2 (6 bases). Germline CDR1 is MNHEY and CDR2 is SVGAGI. The CDR3 is made up of 12 amino acids. Trimming pared 7 bases from V and 6 bases from J, leaving 10 bases between. CDR3 residues: CASTTRGNEQFF. CDR3 DNA: TGTGCCAGCACCACGCGGGGCAATGAGCAGTTCTTC.

V usage is TRBV20-1 and J usage is TRBJ1-1; 8 bases are a match to TRBD1. Germline loops: CDR1 DFQATT, CDR2 SNEGSKA (reference sequence). The J segment lost 4 bases and the V segment lost 6 bases, leaving 10 bases of the junction unmatched. The CDR3 is made up of 14 amino acids. CDR3 residues: CSASTTGVRTEAFF. As DNA, the CDR3 is TGCAGTGCCTCGACGACAGGGGTGCGCACTGAAGCTTTCTTT.

This clonotype has only a few counts. This chain links TRBV15 with TRBJ1-2; D might be TRBD1 (6 bases). The CDR3 has 16 residues. Germline loops: CDR1 LNHNV, CDR2 YYDKDF (reference sequence). The V end was cut by 4 bases, the J end by 1 base, with 16 bases between. The CDR3 DNA is TGTGCCACCAGCACAACAGGCGGGGGCCATAACTATGGCTACACCTTC. Translated: CATSTTGGGHNYGYTF.

This clonotype was counted a few times. The V call is TRBV6-5, the J call TRBJ2-2, with D hard to call. This CDR3 is built from 12 residues. Looked up from germline, CDR1 is MNHEY and CDR2 is SVGAGI. V was shortened by 1 base and J by 6 bases, with 3 bases between the two germline ends. Here the CDR3 reads CASSYYSGELFF. CDR3 nucleotide sequence: TGTGCCAGCAGTTACTATTCCGGGGAGCTGTTTTTT.

This clonotype was observed a few times. The chain joins TRBV12-3 or TRBV12-4 to TRBJ1-2; D gene uncertain. The CDR3 sequence is 15 residues long. V lost 1 base and J 3 bases, leaving 12 bases between the germline ends. Here the CDR3 reads CASSLGAGTYYGYTF. The CDR3 DNA sequence: TGTGCCAGCAGTTTAGGGGCAGGAACCTACTATGGCTACACCTTC.

This clonotype was counted ten times or more. This sequence joins TRBV20-1 and TRBJ1-6; D gene unclear. V was cut by 7 bases and J by 3 bases, with 16 bases left in between. Germline assignment: CDR1 DFQATT and CDR2 SNEGSKA (reference sequence). This CDR3 has 15 residues. CDR3 amino acids: CSGAGKDGYNSPLHF. The CDR3 coding sequence is TGCAGTGGGGCCGGGAAGGACGGCTATAATTCACCCCTCCACTTT.